Listed here are 12 T cell receptor beta chains from one sample, sequenced in a study of T-cell reconstitution after alpha-beta-depleted transplantation in children. Using unique molecular identifiers, the investigators prepared the TCRbeta library. One entry per CDR3 protein results from TCRdb running MiXCR on the PCR reads. The sample shows more than 120,000 distinct CDR3 sequences, about 9% of them seen only once. The sample in question was PBMCs, mostly from graft donor cells, obtained 180 days after TCRalphabeta/CD19-depleted stem cell transplant. The source is a female patient under 10 years old who had a stem cell transplant for congenital amegakaryocytic thrombocytopenia, so the T cells may come from the graft donor.

A word on this clonotype: This may come from a read error, since a much larger clone is one base off. The chain joins TRBV4-3 to TRBJ2-2; weak D call: TRBD2 (5 bases). V dropped 4 bases and J dropped 7 bases, with 16 bases sitting between them. Germline lookup yields CDR1 LGHNA and CDR2 YSLEER. CDR3 length: 15 amino acids. The CDR3 nucleotides read TGCGCCAGCAGCCGCCTCCGCCCCGGGGACGGGGAGCTGTTTTTT. This codes for CASSRLRPGDGELFF.

This clonotype was detected only a few times. The chain uses TRBV7-9 and TRBJ2-3; the match to TRBD2 covers 10 bases. The germline CDR1 and CDR2 sequences are SEHNR and FQNEAQ (reference sequence). Germline trimming cut 7 bases from V and 5 bases from J; bases unmatched to any gene: 6. The CDR3 consists of 14 residues. The CDR3 spells CASTPGLAKDTQYF. The CDR3 DNA sequence: TGTGCCAGCACCCCGGGACTAGCGAAAGATACGCAGTATTTT.

In this sample, this clonotype turned up many times. The chain carries TRBV7-8 and TRBJ2-5; no firm D call. Deletions cut 2 bases from V and 2 bases from J, with 6 bases between. Germline CDR1 reads SGHVS; CDR2 reads FQNEAQ. The CDR3 is 13 residues long. The CDR3 here is CASSLIQQETQYF. CDR3 sequence (DNA): TGTGCCAGCAGCTTAATCCAGCAAGAGACCCAGTACTTC.

This clonotype came up a few times. The chain employs TRBV7-8 and TRBJ1-6; D is ambiguous. The CDR3 is made up of 12 amino acids. The germline CDR1 and CDR2 sequences are SGHVS and FQNEAQ. With 5 bases removed from V and 13 bases from J, the gap between germline ends came to 12 bases. CDR3: CASSATNLPLHF. The CDR3, as DNA: TGTGCCAGCAGCGCCACAAACTTGCCCCTCCACTTT.

This clonotype was counted a few times. V gene TRBV5-1 combines with J gene TRBJ2-7; the D call may be TRBD1 or TRBD2 (6 bases each). V shed 4 bases and J shed 5 bases, with 16 bases lying between them. Germline V gene lookup returns CDR1 SGHRS and CDR2 YFSETQ. The CDR3 is made up of 14 amino acids. CDR3: CASSEGGHSNEQYF. In nucleotides, the CDR3 is TGCGCCAGCAGCGAAGGGGGGCACAGCAACGAGCAGTACTTC.

The chain uses TRBV12-3 or TRBV12-4 and TRBJ1-1, with TRBD1 as a possible D gene (5 bases). With 2 bases removed from V and 1 base from J, the gap between germline ends came to 8 bases. This CDR3 contains 14 residues. This CDR3 reads CASSLPGPNTEAFF. Written as DNA, the CDR3 is TGTGCCAGCAGTTTACCGGGGCCGAACACTGAAGCTTTCTTT.

This clonotype occurred a few times. The chain recombines TRBV28 with TRBJ2-6; 7 nucleotides line up with TRBD1. CDR3 size: 16 residues. Unmatched junction bases numbered 2, after V lost 3 bases and J lost 0 bases. Germline assignment: CDR1 MDHEN and CDR2 SYDVKM. CDR3 in DNA: TGTGCCAGCAGTTTCTGGACAGGCTCTGGGGCCAACGTCCTGACTTTC. Translating gives CASSFWTGSGANVLTF.

This clonotype was counted ten times or more. CDR3 residues: CASSLSSGYEQYF. The CDR3 nucleotides read TGTGCCAGCTCACTTTCTAGCGGGTACGAGCAGTACTTC. The V gene is TRBV18, the J gene TRBJ2-7; 8 bases match TRBD2. In germline, CDR1 is KGHSH, CDR2 LQKENI. The CDR3 covers 13 residues. Trimming at V came to 4 bases and at J to 4 bases, leaving 3 bases not matched to a gene.

This clonotype was observed many times. The chain has TRBV5-1 and TRBJ1-1; D is unclear. The germline V and J ends were trimmed by 4 bases and 0 bases, with 10 bases remaining between them. In germline, CDR1 is SGHRS, CDR2 YFSETQ. The CDR3 covers 14 residues. The CDR3 reads CASSVDGMNTEAFF. CDR3 DNA sequence: TGCGCCAGCAGCGTGGACGGCATGAACACTGAAGCTTTCTTT.

There are a few counts of this clonotype. The gene calls are TRBV29-1 and TRBJ1-2; D is unclear. V was pared by 0 bases and J by 0 bases, with 5 bases between. In germline, CDR1 is SQVTM, CDR2 ANQGSEA. The CDR3 is 13 amino acids. The CDR3 loop is CSVEDETNYGYTF. The CDR3 DNA sequence: TGCAGCGTTGAAGACGAAACTAACTATGGCTACACCTTC. Supplemented by reference TRBV29-1 and TRBJ1-2, the full variable domain reads SAVISQKPSRDICQRGTSLTIQCQVDSQVTMMFWYRQQPGQSLTLIATANQGSEATYESGFVIDKFPISRPNLTFSTLTVSNMSPEDSSIYLCSVEDETNYGYTFGSGTRLTVV.

This clonotype came up many times. V and J are TRBV15 and TRBJ1-3; no reliable D call. The germline V and J ends were trimmed by 4 bases and 0 bases, with 7 bases remaining between them. Germline CDR1 LNHNV, CDR2 YYDKDF (reference sequence). The CDR3 spans 14 residues. The DNA for the CDR3 is TGTGCCACCAGCAACAAGTTCTCTGGAAACACCATATATTTT. The encoded protein is CATSNKFSGNTIYF. Complete variable domain (other parts from reference TRBV15 and TRBJ1-3): DAMVIQNPRYQVTQFGKPVTLSCSQTLNHNVMYWYQQKSSQAPKLLFHYYDKDFNNEADTPDNFQSRRPNTSFCFLDIRSPGLGDTAMYLCATSNKFSGNTIYFGEGSWLTVV.

This clonotype was seen many times. The chain recombines TRBV7-6 with TRBJ2-2, with a possible D match to TRBD1 (6 bases). The CDR3 extends over 15 amino acids. Trimming pared 1 base from V and 6 bases from J, leaving 12 bases between. The V gene's germline CDR1 is SGHVS and CDR2 FNYEAQ. The CDR3 region has the DNA TGTGCCAGCAGCTTAGAGGCAGGGGTGGCCGGGGAGCTGTTTTTT. It is translated as CASSLEAGVAGELFF.